This record looks at one T cell receptor (beta chain) sequence and its context. Its target is not known. This sample was included in a study of OX40 agonist ivuxolimab in advanced cancers. Study background: Therapy given before enrollment (anti-PD-1, anti-PD-L1 or anti-CTLA-4) was allowed, and 35% to 45% had some. Findings of the study overall: Antigen specificity remained undetermined for the expanded peripheral T cells. Clones of CD4+ and CD8+ blood T cells grew by week 6 at doses of 0.1 to 3.0 mg/kg.

Produced via immunoSEQ multiplex PCR; TCRdb's table is partial and in-frame only. The data show tens of thousands of clones, approximately 90% seen once. CDR1 and CDR2 from the germline V gene are SGHAT and FQNNGV. This CDR3 is 18 amino acids long. Trimming shortened V by 5 bases and J by 0 bases, and 20 bases separated the two germline ends. The sequence derives from an adult with an advanced solid tumor such as melanoma, head and neck, liver or kidney cancer. This chain joins TRBV11-2 and TRBJ1-5; possibly TRBD1 for D (5 bases). The source material was CD4+ or CD8+ T cells sorted from blood, sampled in a trial of the OX40 agonist ivuxolimab. DNA of the CDR3: TGTGCCAGCAGCCCATGGGCAGGGACTTACTATAGCAATCAGCCCCAGCATTTT. As protein: CASSPWAGTYYSNQPQHF.